This TCR beta chain comes out of a study of T cells after yellow fever vaccination. Findings of the study overall: Weaker in magnitude, the secondary response showed a faster peak on day 5 versus 15. Abundant contaminating clonotypes from the bulk population could appear in FACS-sorted repertoires.

A single record per CDR3 protein comes from TCRdb applying MiXCR to the 5' RACE reads. The table has more than 200,000 distinct CDR3 sequences, approximately 3.6% seen once. There are 14 residues in the CDR3. CDR1 and CDR2 (germline): SGHVS, FQNEAQ. Trimming took off 3 bases at V and 7 bases at J, with 13 bases between the two ends. The table lists this clonotype with many counts. Antigen specificity is unknown. Sequences were derived from PBMCs, sampled 15 days after the yellow fever booster vaccination. The sequence was collected from a man younger than 30 who received the YFV17D yellow fever vaccine. The rearrangement links TRBV7-8 to TRBJ1-5, with D maybe TRBD1 (6 bases). CDR3 coding DNA: TGTGCCAGCAGCTTTGGGGGCCCGGGGCAGCCCCAGCATTTT. Protein product: CASSFGGPGQPQHF.